This TCR beta chain was recovered during a study of T cell responses to AZD1222 COVID-19 vaccine. Study as a whole: Second doses at about 4 or about 12 weeks were pooled.

Germline assignment: CDR1 MNHEY and CDR2 SMNVEV (reference sequence). Trimming took off 2 bases at V and 7 bases at J, with 11 bases between the two ends. The CDR3 length is 13 residues. Here immunoSEQ multiplex PCR was the method, and the copy in TCRdb shows in-frame clones only, minus some. Of around 170,000 clones in the sample, roughly 90% are singletons; the top ten hold 0.99%. This clone appeared a single time. Its antigen remains unknown. Findings of the study overall: Most donors were white British, females outnumbered males, and clonal diversity was possibly underestimated. Recipients of AZD1222 seropositive at baseline numbered only five or six. Variant regions that are unmutated are reportedly the target of nearly half of spike-specific TCRs.

The sample here was peripheral blood, taken on day 0 of AZD1222 vaccination. The rearrangement joins TRBV27 to TRBJ1-1; D may be TRBD1 (5 bases). This TCR was recovered from an adult in good health. DNA for the CDR3: TGTGCCAGCAGTTTAGAAGCAGGGTATGAAGCTTTCTTT. The encoded protein is CASSLEAGYEAFF.